This entry lists 10 T cell receptor beta chains sequenced from one sample in a study of radiation and T cells in renal cell carcinoma. Time point of the sample: blood 2 weeks post-SBRT. Treatment described: 15 Gy SBRT to primary tumor, nephrectomy 4 weeks later. Profiled with immunoSEQ multiplex PCR; TCRdb holds only in-frame clones, not every one. The sample lists more than 150,000 clones, 87% seen once, with around 13% in the top ten. This specimen consisted of blood, obtained from a patient whose treatment included radiotherapy and nephrectomy. These receptors were taken from a woman between 45 and 60 years old with renal cell carcinoma.

The chain recombines TRBV15 with TRBJ2-3, with TRBD2 matching 9 bases. With V trimmed by 8 bases and J by 4 bases, 7 bases remained unmatched. Looked up from germline, CDR1 is LNHNV and CDR2 is YYDKDF (reference sequence). The CDR3 is 14 residues long. This CDR3 is CATQASGGPDTQYF. Written as DNA, the CDR3 is TGTGCCACCCAGGCGAGCGGGGGGCCAGATACGCAGTATTTT.

The V call is TRBV19, the J call TRBJ1-2; D unresolved. The V end lost 3 bases, the J end lost 2 bases, and 10 bases lay between the germline ends. The CDR3 is made up of 14 amino acids. Germline V CDR1 and CDR2: LNHDA, SQIVND (reference sequence). The CDR3 here is CASSIQRTNYGYTF. CDR3 DNA: TGTGCCAGTAGTATCCAGCGAACCAACTATGGCTACACCTTC.

V and J are TRBV18 and TRBJ2-1, with 8 bases fitting TRBD1. Germline CDR1 is KGHSH and CDR2 is LQKENI. The CDR3 is 17 residues long. V was pared by 0 bases and J by 0 bases, with 4 bases of the junction left unmatched. The CDR3 sequence: CASSPPRDRPSYNEQFF. DNA of the CDR3: TGTGCCAGCTCACCACCGAGGGACAGGCCCTCCTACAATGAGCAGTTCTTC.

The chain is built from TRBV7-8 and TRBJ2-7, with 9 positions matching TRBD1. V was clipped by 5 bases and J by 1 base; unmatched bases: 6. The CDR3 runs 15 residues. Germline-derived CDR1 and CDR2 are SGHVS and FQNEAQ. CDR3 DNA: TGTGCCAGCAGCCACATGGGACAGGGTTCCTACGAGCAGTACTTC. Its protein is CASSHMGQGSYEQYF.

A single count supports this clone. The chain couples TRBV5-6 to TRBJ1-2, with a tentative D call TRBD1 (5 bases). Per germline, CDR1 SGHDT and CDR2 YYEEEE. V was trimmed by 2 bases and J by 3 bases, leaving 11 bases between them. This CDR3 spans 14 amino acids. The CDR3 is CASSLTGHDYGYTF. CDR3 nucleotides: TGTGCCAGCAGCTTAACGGGGCATGACTATGGCTACACCTTC.

This clone showed up just once. J is TRBJ2-5 and V is TRBV25-1; 9 bases line up with TRBD1. Unmatched junction bases numbered 11, after V lost 2 bases and J lost 4 bases. This CDR3 has 17 residues. Looked up from germline, CDR1 is MGHDK and CDR2 is SYGVNS. The CDR3 sequence: CASSEPRDRAGSETQYF. CDR3 coding DNA: TGTGCCAGCAGTGAACCCCGGGACAGGGCTGGGTCAGAGACCCAGTACTTC.

The chain uses TRBV25-1 and TRBJ1-3; D uncertain. Looked up from germline, CDR1 is MGHDK and CDR2 is SYGVNS. V was trimmed by 3 bases and J by 0 bases, leaving 6 bases between them. The CDR3 spans 14 residues. The CDR3 reads CASSELSSGNTIYF. The CDR3 DNA reads TGTGCCAGCAGTGAGTTGAGCTCTGGAAACACCATATATTTT.

The gene calls are TRBV20-1 and TRBJ2-7; no clear D gene. Trimming removed 4 bases at V and 3 bases at J, with 7 bases between. Germline V gene data show CDR1 as DFQATT and CDR2 as SNEGSKA (reference sequence). The CDR3 is made up of 11 amino acids. The CDR3 bases are TGCAGTGCTATTGTGAGCTACGAGCAGTACTTC. Amino acid sequence: CSAIVSYEQYF.

This sequence joins TRBV6-1 and TRBJ1-6; 10 bases map to TRBD1. The CDR3 sequence is 12 residues long. Looked up from germline, CDR1 is MNHNS and CDR2 is SASEGT. The CDR3 region is CAGQGGNSPLHF. The CDR3 DNA is TGTGCTGGACAGGGGGGGAATTCACCCCTCCACTTT.

This clone appeared a single time. This sequence joins TRBV5-1 and TRBJ1-4; possible D gene TRBD1, 6 bases. CDR1 and CDR2 from the germline V gene are SGHRS and YFSETQ. Trimming removed 0 bases from V and 4 bases from J, with 13 bases in between. CDR3 length equals 16 residues. CDR3 loop: CASSLDLGGRNEKLFF. The CDR3 coding sequence is TGCGCCAGCAGCTTGGATTTGGGGGGCCGTAATGAAAAACTGTTTTTT.